Listed here are 19 T cell receptor beta chains from one sample, sequenced in a study of spatial heterogeneity in lung cancer. Findings of the study overall: Mutation tallies in tumors tracked expanded intratumoral alpha and beta TCR counts.

Time point defined: sample taken at primary tumor resection. No antigens are known for them. TCRdb itself ran the 5' RACE reads through MiXCR, one entry per CDR3 protein. This table holds 8,500 to 10,000 distinct CDR3 sequences, roughly 8.4% found once. Source: lung tumor tissue, taken at surgery. The receptors stem from a male donor with early-stage non-small cell lung cancer.

This clonotype was counted ten times or more. The chain combines TRBV4-1 with TRBJ2-7, with 9 bases lining up with TRBD1. Unmatched junction bases numbered 6, after V lost 1 base and J lost 2 bases. CDR3 size: 16 residues. From germline, CDR1 is MGHRA and CDR2 YSYEKL. DNA of the CDR3: TGCGCCAGCAGCCAAGGAGGGGACAGGGCCACCTACGAGCAGTACTTC. It translates to CASSQGGDRATYEQYF.

The chain uses TRBV6-9 and TRBJ2-7; 8 positions agree with TRBD2. CDR3 length: 16 amino acids. Germline CDR1 is MNHGY and CDR2 is SVAAGI. V shed 0 bases and J 3 bases; nucleotides not matched to a gene: 7. CDR3 nucleotides: TGTGCCAGCAGTTATTCAGAAGCGGGAGAAGGCTACGAGCAGTACTTC. Translating gives CASSYSEAGEGYEQYF.

A few counts support this clonotype. This rearrangement joins TRBV29-1 to TRBJ2-1; TRBD2 matches at 12 bases. CDR1 SQVTM and CDR2 ANQGSEA come from the germline V gene. This CDR3 is built from 13 residues. The J segment lost 7 bases and the V segment lost 4 bases, leaving 2 bases of the junction unmatched. CDR3 region: CSVVTSGRNEQFF. Here the CDR3 DNA reads TGCAGCGTTGTAACTAGCGGGAGGAATGAGCAGTTCTTC.

The chain recombines TRBV20-1 with TRBJ2-1; D perhaps matches TRBD2 (6 bases). This CDR3 is 15 amino acids long. CDR1 is DFQATT and CDR2 is SNEGSKA in the germline V gene (reference sequence). V lost 6 bases to trimming and J lost 2 bases, with 17 bases between them. This chain's CDR3 is CSAIRGTEAYNEQFF. CDR3 in DNA: TGCAGTGCCATTCGCGGGACTGAAGCCTACAATGAGCAGTTCTTC.

This clonotype was recorded many times. The CDR3 is CASSQDPQGRGYTF. The CDR3 nucleotides read TGTGCCAGCAGCCAAGATCCACAGGGACGTGGCTACACCTTC. This chain links TRBV4-2 with TRBJ1-2; a weak D match, TRBD1 (6 bases). The germline gives CDR1 LGHNA, CDR2 YNFKEQ. This CDR3 contains 14 residues. Deletions cut 0 bases from V and 7 bases from J, with 12 bases between.

This clonotype appeared a few times. The V call is TRBV5-1, the J call TRBJ2-1, with D possibly TRBD1 on 6 matching bases. This CDR3 is 14 amino acids long. Germline V gives CDR1 SGHRS, CDR2 YFSETQ. The V and J ends lost 4 bases and 4 bases respectively, with 12 bases between them. CDR3 DNA sequence: TGCGCCAGCAGCCGGGAAGGACAGTACAATGAGCAGTTCTTC. As protein: CASSREGQYNEQFF. Looking up the rest from reference TRBV5-1 and TRBJ2-1 gives the full variable domain: KAGVTQTPRYLIKTRGQQVTLSCSPISGHRSVSWYQQTPGQGLQFLFEYFSETQRNKGNFPGRFSGRQFSNSRSEMNVSTLELGDSALYLCASSREGQYNEQFFGPGTRLTVL.

This clonotype was seen just once. This may be a read error: a much more frequent sequence differs by one nucleotide. The genes are TRBV27 and TRBJ1-2; 7 bases are a match to TRBD1. Per the germline V gene, CDR1 is MNHEY and CDR2 is SMNVEV (reference sequence). The CDR3 sequence is 13 residues long. The CDR3 reads CANSPDRVGGYTF. The CDR3 region has the DNA TGTGCCAACAGTCCCGACAGGGTCGGCGGCTACACCTTC.

Relative to its sample, this clonotype is medium-sized. This sequence joins TRBV7-9 and TRBJ2-5, with D perhaps matching TRBD1 or TRBD2 (6 bases each). Trimming removed 5 bases at V and 4 bases at J, with 14 bases between. Germline V gene sequence: CDR1 SEHNR, CDR2 FQNEAQ (reference sequence). CDR3 length: 14 amino acids. The CDR3 DNA reads as TGTGCCAGCAGCCCCTTCAGGGGAGGAGAGACCCAGTACTTC. As protein: CASSPFRGGETQYF.

This clonotype showed up many times. The chain couples TRBV24-1 to TRBJ1-1, with 9 bases fitting TRBD1. The CDR3 is 13 residues long. Germline assignment: CDR1 KGHDR and CDR2 SFDVKD. V lost 6 bases to trimming and J lost 3 bases; unmatched junction nucleotides: 1. As DNA, the CDR3 is TGTGCCACCAGTACAGGGGGCTACACTGAAGCTTTCTTT. It is translated as CATSTGGYTEAFF.

This clonotype occurred many times. Germline and junction disagree at one end, which may indicate a read error. The V and J genes are TRBV12-3 or TRBV12-4 and TRBJ2-3; the match to TRBD2 covers 12 bases. This CDR3 is 14 amino acids long. Written as DNA, the CDR3 is TGTGCCAGCAGTCTAGCGGGAGGGCCGGATACGCAGTATTTT. Encoded protein: CASSLAGGPDTQYF.

This clonotype appeared many times. The rearrangement joins TRBV28 to TRBJ2-7, with 7 bases matching TRBD2. The CDR3 consists of 13 residues. Losses at the gene ends were 7 bases for V and 7 bases for J; bases not matched to a gene: 10. Per the germline V gene, CDR1 is MDHEN and CDR2 is SYDVKM. The CDR3 loop is CASKTPGGSEQYF. DNA of the CDR3: TGTGCCAGCAAGACCCCGGGGGGTTCGGAGCAGTACTTC. Full variable domain (missing parts from reference TRBV28 and TRBJ2-7): DVKVTQSSRYLVKRTGEKVFLECVQDMDHENMFWYRQDPGLGLRLIYFSYDVKMKEKGDIPEGYSVSREKKERFSLILESASTNQTSMYLCASKTPGGSEQYFGPGTRLTVT.

Remarks on this clonotype: A much larger clonotype is one base distant, so this may be a read error. Because it lacks the conserved phenylalanine or tryptophan at the end, this CDR3 is likely a read error. V and J are TRBV20-1 and TRBJ1-2; D remains ambiguous. The CDR3 is made up of 13 amino acids. Looked up from germline, CDR1 is DFQATT and CDR2 is SNEGSKA (reference sequence). The V and J ends lost 3 bases and 2 bases respectively, with 10 bases between them. In nucleotides, the CDR3 is TGCAGTGCTAGCAGTCGGCTAAACTATGGCTACACCCTC. This codes for CSASSRLNYGYTL.

The chain employs TRBV7-6 and TRBJ1-1; D is unclear. The CDR3 runs to 13 residues. The V gene lost 0 bases and the J gene lost 5 bases, with 7 bases spanning the gap. The V gene's germline CDR1 is SGHVS and CDR2 FNYEAQ. DNA of the CDR3: TGTGCCAGCAGCTTAGCGGAGGATACTGAAGCTTTCTTT. This gives the protein CASSLAEDTEAFF.

The chain employs TRBV5-1 and TRBJ1-3, with D maybe TRBD1 (5 bases). The germline V gene has CDR1 SGHRS and CDR2 YFSETQ. V was pared by 0 bases and J by 6 bases, with 16 bases between. CDR3 length: 16 amino acids. As DNA, the CDR3 is TGCGCCAGCAGCTTGGAGGGGCAGGGCGCTGAAAACACCATATATTTT. As protein: CASSLEGQGAENTIYF. Supplemented by reference TRBV5-1 and TRBJ1-3, the full variable domain reads KAGVTQTPRYLIKTRGQQVTLSCSPISGHRSVSWYQQTPGQGLQFLFEYFSETQRNKGNFPGRFSGRQFSNSRSEMNVSTLELGDSALYLCASSLEGQGAENTIYFGEGSWLTVV.

This clonotype was seen many times. CDR3 coding DNA: TGTGCCAGCAGCTTAGCTCCGGACTCCTACGAGCAGTACTTC. Its translation: CASSLAPDSYEQYF. The chain employs TRBV7-2 and TRBJ2-7, with D uncertain. The CDR3 consists of 14 residues. Looked up from germline, CDR1 is SGHTA and CDR2 is FQGNSA. V was clipped by 0 bases and J by 0 bases, with 6 bases between them.

By sample share, this clonotype is medium-sized. The rearrangement joins TRBV7-2 to TRBJ2-1; TRBD2 aligns across 8 bases. There are 16 residues in the CDR3. CDR1 and CDR2 (germline): SGHTA, FQGNSA. After removal of 5 bases from V and 5 bases from J, the junction contained 11 bases not matched to a gene. This chain's CDR3 is CASSRQGAGVDNEQFF. As DNA, the CDR3 is TGTGCCAGCAGCCGCCAGGGAGCGGGAGTCGACAATGAGCAGTTCTTC. Variable domain in full (rest from reference TRBV7-2 and TRBJ2-1): GAGVSQSPSNKVTEKGKDVELRCDPISGHTALYWYRQSLGQGLEFLIYFQGNSAPDKSGLPSDRFSAERTGGSVSTLTIQRTQQEDSAVYLCASSRQGAGVDNEQFFGPGTRLTVL.

This clonotype was seen many times. The chain has TRBV29-1 and TRBJ2-5; 8 bases map to TRBD1. This CDR3 spans 13 amino acids. Germline V gene sequence: CDR1 SQVTM, CDR2 ANQGSEA. Unmatched junction bases numbered 3, after V lost 4 bases and J lost 2 bases. The CDR3 protein is CSVGQGAQETQYF. The CDR3 nucleotides read TGCAGCGTTGGGCAGGGGGCACAAGAGACCCAGTACTTC.

The sample holds many counts of this clonotype. This chain's CDR3 is CSARDASRQGTLHF. CDR3 bases: TGCAGTGCTAGAGATGCCAGTCGACAAGGGACCCTCCACTTT. This chain joins TRBV20-1 and TRBJ1-6; no clear D gene. The germline gives CDR1 DFQATT, CDR2 SNEGSKA (reference sequence). The V gene lost 0 bases and the J gene lost 14 bases, with 17 bases spanning the gap. The CDR3 loop spans 14 amino acids.

The table lists this clonotype with a few counts. This sequence joins TRBV19 and TRBJ1-5, with 8 positions matching TRBD1. Trimming at V came to 3 bases and at J to 5 bases, leaving 6 bases not matched to a gene. Germline V CDR1 and CDR2: LNHDA, SQIVND (reference sequence). CDR3 length: 15 residues. Written as DNA, the CDR3 is TGTGCCAGTAGTATGAGCAGGGGGCCACATCAGCCCCAGCATTTT. Translation gives CASSMSRGPHQPQHF.